Listed here are 26 T cell receptor beta chains from one sample, sequenced in a study of T cells in Graves' hyperthyroidism and ophthalmopathy. RNA transcripts provided the source from which TCR beta CDR3 regions were amplified. In the first-round RT-PCR of the TCR CDR3, the HTBI primer set was used. TCRdb processed the multiplex PCR reads anew with MiXCR; each CDR3 protein has one entry. The repertoire has about 380,000 distinct CDR3 sequences, approximately 17% of them found once; the top ten carry less than 45%. The specimen was blood. All receptors come from a man younger than 30 with Graves' ophthalmopathy.

The table lists this clonotype with many counts. The chain joins TRBV12-3 or TRBV12-4 to TRBJ1-1; D is unresolved. The V and J ends lost 3 bases and 5 bases respectively, with 4 bases between them. This CDR3 region has 11 residues. This chain's CDR3 is CASSFGTEAFF. CDR3 coding DNA: TGTGCCAGCAGTTTCGGGACTGAAGCTTTCTTT.

This chain links TRBV20-1 with TRBJ2-7; D uncertain. The CDR3 extends over 12 amino acids. The V gene's germline CDR1 is DFQATT and CDR2 SNEGSKA (reference sequence). Trimming took 6 bases from V and 3 from J, leaving 12 bases between them. CDR3 sequence (DNA): TGCAGTGCCAAGAGGCGAGACTACGAGCAGTACTTC. Residues: CSAKRRDYEQYF.

There are many counts of this clonotype. The rearrangement links TRBV11-2 to TRBJ2-1, with TRBD2 as a possible D gene (6 bases). This CDR3 has 17 residues. CDR1 is SGHAT and CDR2 is FQNNGV in the germline V gene. V dropped 8 bases and J dropped 0 bases, with 20 bases sitting between them. DNA of the CDR3: TGTGCCAGCCGTGTAGGAGGGGCCCAGGGCTCCTACAATGAGCAGTTCTTC. Protein: CASRVGGAQGSYNEQFF.

Many counts were recorded for this clonotype. This chain connects TRBV28 to TRBJ2-7; a possible D gene is TRBD1 (6 bases). The CDR3 runs 16 residues. Germline V gene data show CDR1 as MDHEN and CDR2 as SYDVKM. Trimming stripped 3 bases from V and 2 bases from J, with 17 bases between. This CDR3 is CASSFQNKGTPYEQYF. The CDR3 DNA follows: TGTGCCAGCAGTTTTCAAAACAAGGGGACACCCTACGAGCAGTACTTC.

This clonotype came up a few times. CDR3 DNA sequence: TGTGCCAGCAGGGGGACTAGCGGGGGGAGTCCACTCCTTTCCTACAATGAGCAGTTCTTC. Translation: CASRGTSGGSPLLSYNEQFF. The V call is TRBV28, the J call TRBJ2-1, with 15 positions matching TRBD2. Germline lookup yields CDR1 MDHEN and CDR2 SYDVKM. The CDR3 contains 20 residues. Trimming at V came to 6 bases and at J to 1 base, leaving 13 bases not matched to a gene.

This chain uses TRBV7-9 with TRBJ2-1, with TRBD2 matching over 13 bases. This CDR3 comprises 14 residues. Per germline, CDR1 SEHNR and CDR2 FQNEAQ (reference sequence). Trimming at V came to 10 bases and at J to 10 bases, leaving 10 bases not matched to a gene. Here the CDR3 reads CATATSGGADEQFF. CDR3 nucleotides: TGTGCCACCGCCACTAGCGGGGGGGCCGACGAGCAGTTCTTC.

There are a few counts of this clonotype. The chain uses TRBV6-5 and TRBJ2-5; D is uncertain. The V and J ends lost 6 bases and 5 bases respectively, with 22 bases between them. The CDR3 has 16 amino acids. Germline CDR1 reads MNHEY; CDR2 reads SVGAGI. Here the CDR3 reads CASRAPRRAPGETQYF. The CDR3 nucleotides are TGTGCCAGCAGGGCCCCTAGACGGGCCCCCGGGGAGACCCAGTACTTC.

The J gene is TRBJ2-7, the V gene TRBV10-3; D call uncertain. CDR1 is ENHRY, CDR2 SYGVKD, per germline. The V end lost 4 bases, the J end lost 7 bases, and 14 bases lay between the germline ends. The CDR3 is 13 residues long. Written as DNA, the CDR3 is TGTGCCATCAGTGGGGCATCCGGCCTGGAGCAGTACTTC. Protein sequence: CAISGASGLEQYF.

This rearrangement joins TRBV18 to TRBJ2-5; D may match TRBD1 or TRBD2 (5 bases each). Between the trimmed V and J ends, which lost 2 bases and 7 bases, there was a span of 14 bases. This CDR3 comprises 14 residues. CDR1 and CDR2 from the germline V gene are KGHSH and LQKENI. The CDR3 region has the DNA TGTGCCAGCTCACCAAAACAGGCCGGGGCGACCCAGTACTTC. As protein: CASSPKQAGATQYF.

The table lists this clonotype with a count of one. A read error is possible here, since a much larger clone lies one base away. The chain joins TRBV7-8 to TRBJ2-3, with a tentative D call TRBD1 (5 bases). The CDR3 is 16 amino acids. Germline assignment: CDR1 SGHVS and CDR2 FQNEAQ. Trimming removed 2 bases at V and 2 bases at J, with 14 bases between. This CDR3 reads CASSLRGSHATDTQYF. CDR3 coding DNA: TGTGCCAGCAGCTTAAGGGGCAGCCACGCCACAGATACGCAGTATTTT.

This clonotype was detected ten times or more. The V and J genes are TRBV20-1 and TRBJ1-1; D gene uncertain. Trimming removed 6 bases at V and 10 bases at J, with 21 bases between. This CDR3 spans 13 amino acids. Germline V gene data show CDR1 as DFQATT and CDR2 as SNEGSKA (reference sequence). The CDR3 DNA sequence: TGCAGTGCACGCGATGGGCGGAGTTTAGTAGCTTTCTTT. Amino acid sequence: CSARDGRSLVAFF.

The chain employs TRBV7-3 and TRBJ2-3; a possible D gene is TRBD2 (7 bases). The CDR3 is made up of 16 amino acids. The V gene's germline CDR1 is SGHTA and CDR2 FQGTGA. V gave up 1 base and J gave up 4 bases, with 15 bases separating them. The CDR3 spells CASSLNGGPWADTQYF. In DNA form, the CDR3 reads TGTGCCAGCAGCTTAAACGGGGGGCCTTGGGCAGATACGCAGTATTTT.

There are many counts of this clonotype. The rearrangement links TRBV12-3 or TRBV12-4 to TRBJ2-5; D is perhaps TRBD1 (6 bases). The CDR3 consists of 13 residues. Between the trimmed V and J ends, which lost 6 bases and 4 bases, there was a span of 12 bases. DNA for the CDR3: TGTGCCAGCAGCACCCAGGGGAGAGAGACCCAGTACTTC. It specifies CASSTQGRETQYF.

The gene calls are TRBV20-1 and TRBJ2-7; D is ambiguous. Germline loops: CDR1 DFQATT, CDR2 SNEGSKA (reference sequence). Trimming stripped 5 bases from V and 4 bases from J, with 21 bases between. The CDR3 length is 15 residues. The CDR3 is CSAEETVKGFYEQYF. The CDR3 bases are TGCAGTGCTGAAGAGACCGTAAAGGGTTTTTACGAGCAGTACTTC.

This clonotype was seen many times. This sequence joins TRBV28 and TRBJ2-1; the match to TRBD1 covers 10 bases. V was clipped by 6 bases and J by 1 base; unmatched bases: 6. The germline V gene encodes CDR1 MDHEN and CDR2 SYDVKM. The CDR3 totals 16 residues. DNA of the CDR3: TGTGCCAGCAGGGGGGGACAGGGGAGGTCCTACAATGAGCAGTTCTTC. Protein: CASRGGQGRSYNEQFF.

This clonotype was seen many times. The V and J genes are TRBV28 and TRBJ2-1; 10 bases agree with TRBD2. The CDR3 has 15 amino acids. In germline, CDR1 is MDHEN, CDR2 SYDVKM. The ends lost 3 bases at V and 7 bases at J; junction bases unmatched: 6. This CDR3 reads CASSLSGGAVNEQFF. CDR3 in DNA: TGTGCCAGCAGTTTGAGCGGGGGGGCCGTGAATGAGCAGTTCTTC.

There are many counts of this clonotype. The chain has TRBV27 and TRBJ1-1, with D hard to call. CDR3 length: 13 residues. The germline V gene has CDR1 MNHEY and CDR2 SMNVEV (reference sequence). The V and J ends lost 9 bases and 5 bases respectively, with 16 bases between them. Here the CDR3 DNA reads TGTGCCAGTGGGCCGACGGGGTGGACTGAAGCTTTCTTT. Translating it yields CASGPTGWTEAFF.

This sequence joins TRBV18 and TRBJ1-6, with D uncertain. The CDR3 runs 14 residues. Germline V gene lookup returns CDR1 KGHSH and CDR2 LQKENI. Between the trimmed V and J ends, which lost 0 bases and 6 bases, there was a span of 6 bases. CDR3 DNA: TGTGCCAGCTCACCACCCGCTGTTAATTCACCCCTCCACTTT. Its protein is CASSPPAVNSPLHF.

This clonotype was observed many times. This chain connects TRBV6-2 or TRBV6-3 to TRBJ2-3; 7 bases match TRBD2. There are 16 residues in the CDR3. The J segment lost 2 bases and the V segment lost 4 bases, leaving 9 bases of the junction unmatched. CDR1 and CDR2 (germline): MNHEY, SVGEGT. CDR3 coding DNA: TGTGCCAGCAGTTCCCTGACTAGCTGGGACACAGATACGCAGTATTTT. It codes for CASSSLTSWDTDTQYF.

This clonotype was observed at least ten times. The chain uses TRBV7-2 and TRBJ2-1; 7 bases are a match to TRBD2. CDR3 length: 14 residues. Trimming cost V 1 base and J 10 bases; bases outside gene matches: 7. CDR1 and CDR2 from the germline V gene are SGHTA and FQGNSA. The CDR3, as DNA: TGTGCCAGCAGCTTAGGGACTAGGGCTGCGGAGCAGTTCTTC. As protein: CASSLGTRAAEQFF.

The chain uses TRBV25-1 and TRBJ2-1, with D possibly TRBD1 on 7 matching bases. V gave up 4 bases and J gave up 6 bases, with 13 bases separating them. The CDR3 runs to 14 residues. CDR1 MGHDK and CDR2 SYGVNS come from the germline V gene. DNA of the CDR3: TGTGCCAGCAGTGCGACAGGGACTGGCAATGAGCAGTTCTTC. It specifies CASSATGTGNEQFF.

The V call is TRBV7-9, the J call TRBJ2-3; the match to TRBD2 covers 8 bases. The CDR3 totals 15 residues. Germline V gene sequence: CDR1 SEHNR, CDR2 FQNEAQ (reference sequence). J lost 6 bases, V lost 5 bases, and 10 bases had no gene match. CDR3 sequence (DNA): TGTGCCAGCAGCGAAACCGGGACTAGTAGCGATACGCAGTATTTT. Translated: CASSETGTSSDTQYF.

In its sample, this clonotype was seen a few times. This sequence joins TRBV20-1 and TRBJ1-2; D is undetermined. CDR1 and CDR2 from the germline V gene are DFQATT and SNEGSKA (reference sequence). The CDR3 is 12 amino acids. The CDR3 region has the DNA TGCAGCGTTGAAGTAGCTAACTATGGCTACACCTTC. This codes for CSVEVANYGYTF.

The CDR3 DNA sequence: TGTGCCAGCAGCCCTGGACTAGCGGCGATCACAGATACGCAGTATTTT. It encodes CASSPGLAAITDTQYF. J is TRBJ2-3 and V is TRBV2; 10 bases agree with TRBD2. Germline V lookup: CDR1 SNHLY, CDR2 FYNNEI. With 6 bases clipped from V and 2 bases from J, the junction kept 8 bases outside the gene matches. The CDR3 runs 16 residues.

The chain joins TRBV20-1 to TRBJ2-5; 11 bases map to TRBD2. Trimming took 6 bases from V and 5 from J; bases not matched to a gene: 23. CDR3 size: 19 residues. Germline CDR1 reads DFQATT; CDR2 reads SNEGSKA (reference sequence). DNA of the CDR3: TGCAGTGCAAGTTTACTAGCGGGAGTGGATTTTCGGAGGGGGGAGACCCAGTACTTC. It codes for CSASLLAGVDFRRGETQYF.

This clonotype was detected only a few times. CDR3 region: CSVEGQGTSYEQYF. CDR3 nucleotide sequence: TGCAGCGTCGAGGGACAGGGAACATCCTACGAGCAGTACTTC. The chain carries TRBV29-1 and TRBJ2-7, with 9 bases that match TRBD1. The germline V gene encodes CDR1 SQVTM and CDR2 ANQGSEA. Trimming at V came to 6 bases and at J to 1 base, leaving 7 bases not matched to a gene. The CDR3 runs to 14 residues.